This TCR beta chain was retrieved from a study of blood T cell repertoires in COVID-19. About the study: There were acute and convalescent COVID-19 samples, and they came from the United States, Italy and Spain.

Germline lookup yields CDR1 SNHLY and CDR2 FYNNEI. V lost 6 bases, J lost 0 bases, and 12 bases lay in between. There are 15 residues in the CDR3. Clones were read by immunoSEQ multiplex PCR, and TCRdb kept only the in-frame ones, dropping some. The table lists approximately 100,000 clones, around 82% of them singletons. The receptor's source is a woman aged 45-59 years with acute or convalescent COVID-19. The sequenced material came from peripheral blood. The chain carries TRBV2 and TRBJ2-1; D remains unclear. CDR3 coding DNA: TGTGCCAGCAGCGCCCCCTGGGCCTCCTACAATGAGCAGTTCTTC. The encoded protein is CASSAPWASYNEQFF.